This T cell receptor beta chain was observed in a study of vaccination and CD4 T cells after COVID-19. Once obtained from cultured CD4+ T cells, the DNA was sequenced using the Oncomine TCR Beta short-read assay. TCRdb re-called the PCR reads with MiXCR, one entry per CDR3 protein. The sample records some 11,000 distinct CDR3 sequences, 69% being singletons. In the case of this clonotype: Its antigen is unknown.

As to treatment: roughly 10-day PBMC culture with coronavirus spike peptide pools or control peptides (ViraFEST assay). ViraFEST relied on peptide pools to expand antigen-specific T cells; the TCRs were sequenced afterward. Trimming stripped 2 bases from V and 2 bases from J, with 10 bases between. In germline, CDR1 is LGHDT, CDR2 YNNKEL (reference sequence). This CDR3 has 15 residues. This TCR was recovered from a human donor who had recovered from COVID-19. The chain carries TRBV3-1 and TRBJ1-5; possibly TRBD1 for D (6 bases). Sequencing input: CD4+ T cells from blood, cultured in vitro. The CDR3 spells CASSQSAGGNQPQHF. The CDR3 DNA sequence: TGTGCCAGCAGCCAAAGCGCAGGGGGCAATCAGCCCCAGCATTTT.